The text below deals with one TCR beta chain. This clonotype was recorded many times. No antigen is known for it. Qualities for individual bases were not recorded, and no much larger clone is one base off. V trim: 5 bases; J trim: 7 bases; unmatched bases: 4. For CDR1 and CDR2, the germline V gene lists SGHTA and FQGNSA. Reading from cysteine to phenylalanine, the CDR3 counts 15 amino acids. Only CDR3 DNA remains: 45 bases, in frame from the first base. Moderately to severely active disease, a Clinical Activity Score of at least 3, a NOSPECS grade of at least 4, and a duration under 3 months were present in ophthalmopathy patients. Any patient with an uncontrolled infection, another autoimmune disease, pregnancy or lactation was excluded. Diagnoses were established on the basis of clinical symptoms, serum thyroxine and TRAb, thyroid ultrasound, and orbital computed tomography. Ficoll-Paque density gradient centrifugation was used to isolate PBMCs from around 10 ml of fresh peripheral blood. Trizol reagent was used to extract total RNA, and RNA quality was then checked on an Agilent 2100 Bioanalyzer.

This sample was included in a study of T cells in Graves' hyperthyroidism and ophthalmopathy (dated by TCRdb to about 2019). Notes on the research overall: Peripheral blood samples were taken at initial diagnosis, before any treatment was given. Prospective prediction of ophthalmopathy was tested in an independent validation cohort of fewer than 20 hyperthyroidism patients and 17 patients who later progressed to ophthalmopathy. Thyroid tissue and blood T-cell repertoires from about six Graves' hyperthyroidism patients were also compared in the study. A discovery cohort of about a hundred patients, about 40 with Graves' ophthalmopathy and about 60 with stable Graves' hyperthyroidism, was used to find distinguishing TCR V-J signatures. The paper reports TCR Vbeta CDR3 sequencing of approximately 140 peripheral blood samples: under 45 ophthalmopathy, fewer than 80 hyperthyroidism and around 17 progressor patients. After blood sampling, hyperthyroidism patients were treated with methimazole at a starting dose of 30 mg daily, and ophthalmopathy patients were treated with high-dose intravenous methylprednisolone. The 75 to 100 discovery patients were randomly split 7:3 into training and test sets.

TCR beta CDR3 regions were amplified from RNA transcripts. A first-round RT-PCR of the TCR CDR3 used the HTBI primer set with the Qiagen OneStep RT-PCR kit. A second multiplex PCR round built the libraries, followed by size selection and purification. Paired-end sequencing of the libraries was performed with 100 bp reads on an Illumina HiSeq2000. The source study handled its data this way. Raw data were processed with SOAPnuke, discarding reads with adapters, uncalled bases, mean Phred below 15, or no exact constant-primer or identifier match. COPE v1.2.5 was used to merge high-quality paired reads, and clonotypes were defined as unique nucleotide sequences. Clonotypes were aligned to IMGT TRBV, TRBD and TRBJ reference segments using MiTCR v1.1. Analysis was restricted to V-J combinations with a frequency above 0.0001, which covered about 99% of repertoires. A TCS score was defined as the ratio of F50 (clonal expansion) to E x V (chaos), with BLOSUM62-based TCRdist applied between CDR3 peptides within each V-J. Welch's t-statistics and random forest reduced some 510 V-J features to 13, which were used in a naive Bayes classifier (R e1071). TCRdb redid the processing of the public reads, applying fastp at Q25 and MiXCR, and retained in-frame beta chains. One record per CDR3 amino acid sequence lists the most common genes and DNA. TCRdb, rather than the study authors, made the V and J calls. The sample includes roughly 280,000 distinct CDR3 sequences, with about 17% observed a single time. The biggest ten clones account for over 50% of the sample.

General findings and caveats noted by the study authors: Most expanded thyroid clonotypes (frequency above 0.001) were also detected in blood, suggesting blood repertoires may reflect thyroid immune responses. A 13 V-J signature model separated ophthalmopathy from stable hyperthyroidism, with approximately 87% sensitivity and about 81% specificity in cross-validation and 80%/75% in testing. In validation, the model predicted progression to ophthalmopathy with around 71% sensitivity and less than 75% specificity, a median of about 6 months before onset. No statistical method was used to set the sample size in advance, and investigators knew the group allocation.

Input material: blood. This sequence was found in a woman in her sixties or seventies with Graves' ophthalmopathy. This receptor chain uses TRBV7-2 and TRBJ2-5; 16 nucleotides in the junction match TRBD2. The DNA sequence is as follows: TGTGCCAGCAGCGCGGGACTAGCGGGAGGGGGGACCCAGTACTTC. Its protein reads: CASSAGLAGGGTQYF. The variable domain in full, with residues beyond the CDR3 obtained from the reference TRBV7-2 and TRBJ2-5 genes, is GAGVSQSPSNKVTEKGKDVELRCDPISGHTALYWYRQSLGQGLEFLIYFQGNSAPDKSGLPSDRFSAERTGGSVSTLTIQRTQQEDSAVYLCASSAGLAGGGTQYFGPGTRLLVL.